Listed below are T cell receptor beta chains from one sample, sequenced in a study of blood T cell repertoires in COVID-19. Repertoires were generated with immunoSEQ multiplex PCR, while TCRdb's copy carries only in-frame clones and drops some. The sample carries more than 150,000 clones, around 86% recorded once. Sequencing used peripheral blood. These receptors originate from a woman in her 40s with acute or convalescent COVID-19. CDR3s include the opening cysteine and the closing phenylalanine or tryptophan. A D gene is named only where the DNA matches it firmly.

j_gene,d_gene,v_gene,len,CDR3aa
TRBJ1-1,-,TRBV19,17,CASTGRVASLWDTEAFF
TRBJ1-1,-,TRBV5-4,13,CASSLVERSEAFF
TRBJ2-7,-,TRBV20-1,10,CSARVQEQYF
TRBJ2-7,TRBD2,TRBV5-8,16,CASSLRLAGGPDEQYF
TRBJ2-5,-,TRBV4-1,15,CASSQVVSGVETQYF
TRBJ1-5,-,TRBV2,12,CASSTGYQPQHF
TRBJ2-5,-,TRBV2,13,CASSDFRGETQYF
TRBJ1-1,-,TRBV3-1/TRBV3-2,11,CASGHHTEAFF
TRBJ2-5,-,TRBV6-5,13,CASRLQGRETQYF
TRBJ2-1,-,TRBV19,14,CASSIYGFSNEQFF
TRBJ2-3,TRBD2,TRBV7-2,15,CASSRTSGSSDTQYF
TRBJ1-1,-,TRBV27,15,CASSGAGIVKTEAFF
TRBJ2-1,-,TRBV9,14,CASSDRRGHNEQFF